One sample yielded the 2 T cell receptor beta chains listed below, sequenced in a study of T cells after yellow fever vaccination. Each CDR3 protein gets one entry after TCRdb re-called the 5' RACE reads with MiXCR. Here the sample spans fewer than 450,000 distinct CDR3 sequences, 3% to 4.5% being singletons. Sequenced material: PBMCs, taken 5 days after the yellow fever booster vaccination. The receptors here all came from a man aged 18 to 29 who received the YFV17D yellow fever vaccine.

This clonotype was seen at least ten times. V usage is TRBV5-1 and J usage is TRBJ2-3; no clear D gene. V lost 3 bases, J lost 3 bases, and 8 bases lay in between. Germline V CDR1 and CDR2: SGHRS, YFSETQ. This CDR3 is 13 amino acids long. CDR3 DNA: TGCGCCAGCAGCTCATACTCGACAGATACGCAGTATTTT. Protein product: CASSSYSTDTQYF.

The chain couples TRBV15 to TRBJ2-3, with TRBD2 matching 9 bases. J was trimmed by 6 bases and V by 3 bases; bases with no gene match: 16. Germline CDR1 LNHNV, CDR2 YYDKDF (reference sequence). This CDR3 comprises 18 residues. CDR3 nucleotide sequence: TGTGCCACCAGCAGTGCCGCTTATAGCGGGGGCACGGGGGATACGCAGTATTTT. Its translation is CATSSAAYSGGTGDTQYF.